This T cell receptor beta chain was recovered during a study of blood T cell repertoires in COVID-19. Study as a whole: Acute and convalescent COVID-19 specimens originated in the United States, Italy and Spain. The analysed material was cDNA or gDNA that came from T cells, B-cell-depleted T cells, or PBMCs.

Germline loops: CDR1 SGHRS, CDR2 YFSETQ. This CDR3 comprises 16 residues. J gave up 4 bases and V 4 bases, and 4 bases lay outside the gene matches. Per the original methods: For nucleated cells, counts were estimated from reference gene primer amplification. Data came from immunoSEQ multiplex PCR; TCRdb stores just in-frame clones and leaves some out. That table is the source of V, J and clone size, and D and trimming were worked out from the DNA. The table shows about 40,000 clones, with about 85% occurring only once. Sequenced input: peripheral blood. The chain uses TRBV5-1 and TRBJ2-1, with TRBD2 matching 14 bases. The sequence derives from a human donor in a cohort sampled during active COVID-19. DNA for the CDR3: TGCGCCAGCAGCCGGGGACTAGCGGGGGTGTACAATGAGCAGTTCTTC. Amino acid sequence: CASSRGLAGVYNEQFF.